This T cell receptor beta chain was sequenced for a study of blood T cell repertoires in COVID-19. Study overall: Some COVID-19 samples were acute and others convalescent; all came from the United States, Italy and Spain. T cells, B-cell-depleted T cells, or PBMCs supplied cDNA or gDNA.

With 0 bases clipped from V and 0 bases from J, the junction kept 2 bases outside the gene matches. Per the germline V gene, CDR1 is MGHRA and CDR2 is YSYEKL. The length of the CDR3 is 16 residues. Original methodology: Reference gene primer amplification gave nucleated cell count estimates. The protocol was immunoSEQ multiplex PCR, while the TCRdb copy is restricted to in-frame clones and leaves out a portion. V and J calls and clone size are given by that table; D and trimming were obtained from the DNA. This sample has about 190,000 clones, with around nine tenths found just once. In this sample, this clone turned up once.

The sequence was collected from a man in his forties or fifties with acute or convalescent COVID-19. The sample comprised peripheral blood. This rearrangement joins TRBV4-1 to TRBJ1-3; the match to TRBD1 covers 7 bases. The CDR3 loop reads CASSQERTGSGNTIYF. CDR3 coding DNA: TGCGCCAGCAGCCAAGAAAGGACAGGCTCTGGAAACACCATATATTTT.